This T cell receptor beta chain was documented in a study of blood T cell repertoires in COVID-19 (dated by TCRdb to 2019 to 2021). Concerning the study at large: Samples from collaborators originated in the United States, Italy and Spain and spanned both the acute and convalescent phases of COVID-19. The samples were drawn from two sources: the first 160 participants of the ongoing ImmuneRACE study, and 1,000 to 1,500 subjects contributed by 6 global collaborators. A freely available public database, intended as a resource for researchers studying the immune response to SARS-CoV-2, is where the repertoires were released. Where HLA class I and class II types were available, the types were taken from metadata supplied by the sample provider, not from assay-based typing. Sample metadata almost always included a de-identified subject ID, COVID-19 status, age in years and sex. The material from the prospective study consisted of cDNA or gDNA derived from T cells, B-cell-depleted T cells, or PBMCs. Subjects who had been exposed to COVID-19, were actively infected with it, or had recovered from it provided the deeply sampled blood TCRbeta repertoires that made up the dataset. Study-wide conclusions, independent of this receptor: The quantity of clinical and demographic metadata differed by source and by participant and was supplied without curation.

CDR1 and CDR2, per the germline V gene, are MNHEY and SVGAGI. The CDR3 numbers 11 residues from cysteine through phenylalanine. Only CDR3 DNA is held: 33 bases, read in frame from base 1. Trimming removed 7 bases from V and 13 bases from J, leaving 17 bases between the germline ends. The collaborating institutions used their own protocols to collect whole blood in K2EDTA tubes. For TCRbeta analysis, collaborator samples were shipped as frozen whole blood, as isolated PBMCs, or as DNA extracted from either sample type. In regard to this clone: Which antigen it targets is not known. Base-call qualities are not available, and no considerably larger clone is one nucleotide away.

The immunoSEQ Assay, a bias-controlled multiplex PCR, was used to amplify TCRbeta CDR3 regions from genomic DNA. Under the source paper's analysis protocol: The number of nucleated cells in each sample was estimated from the amplification of reference gene primers within the assay. To quantify the absolute abundance of each unique TCRbeta CDR3 rearrangement, sequence reads were collapsed and filtered. Productive Simpson clonality was computed per sample as the square root of Simpson's diversity index over productive rearrangements. The immuneACCESS repertoire file appears here via TCRdb, limited to in-frame rearrangements. These files lack a portion of the clones; in checked studies, under half of the deficit traces to unresolved V genes, and the cause of the others is not known. That table supplies the V and J calls and clone size; D and trimming were determined from the DNA. The sample records fewer than 180,000 clones, around 84% of which are singletons. The ten biggest clones cover under 2.5% of the sample.

The sample comprised peripheral blood. The sequence links TRBV6-5 to TRBJ2-7, with a weak D call of TRBD1 (6 bases match). This TCR was sampled from an older man with acute or convalescent COVID-19. CDR3 loop: CASNESGAPYF. DNA sequence: TGTGCCAGCAACGAATCAGGGGCTCCTTACTTC.